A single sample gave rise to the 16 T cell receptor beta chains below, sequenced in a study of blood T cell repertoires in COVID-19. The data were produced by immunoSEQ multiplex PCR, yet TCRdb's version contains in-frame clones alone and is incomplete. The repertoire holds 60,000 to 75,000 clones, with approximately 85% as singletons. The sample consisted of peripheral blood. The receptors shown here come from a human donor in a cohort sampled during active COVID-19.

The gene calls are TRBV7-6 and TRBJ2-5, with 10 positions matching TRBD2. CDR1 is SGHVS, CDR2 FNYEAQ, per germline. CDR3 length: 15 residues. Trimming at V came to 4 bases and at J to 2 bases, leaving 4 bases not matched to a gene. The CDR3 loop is CASSSLAGRQETQYF. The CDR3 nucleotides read TGTGCCAGCAGCTCACTAGCGGGGAGGCAAGAGACCCAGTACTTC.

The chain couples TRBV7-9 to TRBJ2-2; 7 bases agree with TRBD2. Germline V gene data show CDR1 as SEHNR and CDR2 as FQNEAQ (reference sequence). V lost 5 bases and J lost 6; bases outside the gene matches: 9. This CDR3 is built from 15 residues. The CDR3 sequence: CASSGKGLSPGELFF. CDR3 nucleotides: TGTGCCAGCAGCGGGAAGGGACTATCCCCCGGGGAGCTGTTTTTT.

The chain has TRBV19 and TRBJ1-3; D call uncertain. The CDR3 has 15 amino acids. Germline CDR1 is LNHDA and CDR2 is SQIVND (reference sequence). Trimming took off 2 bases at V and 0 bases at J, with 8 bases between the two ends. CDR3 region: CASSISLVSGNTIYF. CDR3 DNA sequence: TGTGCCAGTAGTATATCTCTCGTCTCTGGAAACACCATATATTTT.

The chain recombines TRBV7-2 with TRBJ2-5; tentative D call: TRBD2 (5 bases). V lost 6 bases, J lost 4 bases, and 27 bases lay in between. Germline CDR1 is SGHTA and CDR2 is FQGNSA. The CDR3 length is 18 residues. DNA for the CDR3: TGTGCCAGCAGTATGGCCTATTTTACGGGGATTCGGGGAGAGACCCAGTACTTC. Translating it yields CASSMAYFTGIRGETQYF.

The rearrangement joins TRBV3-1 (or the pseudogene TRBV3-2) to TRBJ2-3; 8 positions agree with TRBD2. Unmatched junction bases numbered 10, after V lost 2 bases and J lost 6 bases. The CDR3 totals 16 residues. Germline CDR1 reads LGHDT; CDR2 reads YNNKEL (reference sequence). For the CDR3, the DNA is TGTGCCAGCAGCCAACGGGGGGGCTTAATACTGGATACGCAGTATTTT. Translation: CASSQRGGLILDTQYF.

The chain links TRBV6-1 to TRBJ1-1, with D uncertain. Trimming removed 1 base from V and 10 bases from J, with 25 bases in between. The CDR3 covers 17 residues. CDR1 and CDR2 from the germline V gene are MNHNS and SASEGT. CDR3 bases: TGTGCCAGCAGTGAAGAATTCGGCGGCCTCTCTCGGAGTAGAGCTTTCTTT. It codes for CASSEEFGGLSRSRAFF.

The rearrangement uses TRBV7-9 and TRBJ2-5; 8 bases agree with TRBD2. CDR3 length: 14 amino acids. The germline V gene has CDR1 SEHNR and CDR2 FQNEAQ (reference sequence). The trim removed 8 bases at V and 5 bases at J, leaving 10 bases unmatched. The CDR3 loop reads CASLLSGGQETQYF. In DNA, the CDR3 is TGTGCCAGCCTGTTATCGGGGGGGCAGGAGACCCAGTACTTC.

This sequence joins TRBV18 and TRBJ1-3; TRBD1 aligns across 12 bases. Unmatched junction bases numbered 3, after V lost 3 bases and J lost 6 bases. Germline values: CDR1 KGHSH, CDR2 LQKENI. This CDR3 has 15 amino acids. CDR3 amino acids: CASSPQGQGANTIYF. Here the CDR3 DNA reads TGTGCCAGCTCACCCCAGGGACAGGGGGCAAACACCATATATTTT.

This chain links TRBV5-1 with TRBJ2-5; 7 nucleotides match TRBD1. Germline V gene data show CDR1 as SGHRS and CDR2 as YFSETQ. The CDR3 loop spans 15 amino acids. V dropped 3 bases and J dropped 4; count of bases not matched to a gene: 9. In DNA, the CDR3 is TGCGCCAGCAGCTCTATCCTGACAGGGCGAGAGACCCAGTACTTC. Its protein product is CASSSILTGRETQYF. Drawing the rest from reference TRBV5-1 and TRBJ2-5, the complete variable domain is KAGVTQTPRYLIKTRGQQVTLSCSPISGHRSVSWYQQTPGQGLQFLFEYFSETQRNKGNFPGRFSGRQFSNSRSEMNVSTLELGDSALYLCASSSILTGRETQYFGPGTRLLVL.

The CDR3 DNA sequence: TGTGCCAGAAGCGTGGCCGGGACAGGGGCTACTGAAGCTTTCTTT. It is translated as CARSVAGTGATEAFF. The genes are TRBV5-3 and TRBJ1-1; 10 nucleotides match TRBD1. TRBV5-3 is labeled an ORF, and its function is uncertain. The CDR3 loop spans 15 amino acids. V dropped 4 bases and J dropped 5; count of bases not matched to a gene: 8.

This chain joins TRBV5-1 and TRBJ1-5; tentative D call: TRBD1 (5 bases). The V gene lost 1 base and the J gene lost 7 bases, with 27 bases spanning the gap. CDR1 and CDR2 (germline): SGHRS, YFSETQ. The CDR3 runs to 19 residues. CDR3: CASSLRATAGRGEEQPQHF. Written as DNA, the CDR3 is TGCGCCAGCAGCTTGCGGGCTACCGCAGGGAGGGGCGAGGAACAGCCCCAGCATTTT.

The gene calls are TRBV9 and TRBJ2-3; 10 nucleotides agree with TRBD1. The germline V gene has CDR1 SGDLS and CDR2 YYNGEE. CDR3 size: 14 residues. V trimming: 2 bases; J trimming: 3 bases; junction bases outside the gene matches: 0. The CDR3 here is CASSVGQGTDTQYF. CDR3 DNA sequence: TGTGCCAGCAGCGTGGGACAGGGGACAGATACGCAGTATTTT.

CDR3 protein: CASSTEGSGNTIYF. The CDR3 bases are TGTGCCAGCAGTACCGAGGGCTCTGGAAACACCATATATTTT. The chain carries TRBV6-6 and TRBJ1-3; D unresolved. The CDR3 has 14 residues. Germline V CDR1 and CDR2: MNHNY, SVGAGI (reference sequence). Trimming stripped 5 bases from V and 0 bases from J, with 8 bases between.

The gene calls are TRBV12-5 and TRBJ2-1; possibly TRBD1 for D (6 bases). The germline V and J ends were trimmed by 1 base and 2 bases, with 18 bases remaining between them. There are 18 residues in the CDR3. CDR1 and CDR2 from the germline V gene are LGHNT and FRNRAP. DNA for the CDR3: TGTGCTAGTGGTTTGGCGGTCGGGACAACCGGCACCTACAATGAGCAGTTCTTC. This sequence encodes CASGLAVGTTGTYNEQFF.

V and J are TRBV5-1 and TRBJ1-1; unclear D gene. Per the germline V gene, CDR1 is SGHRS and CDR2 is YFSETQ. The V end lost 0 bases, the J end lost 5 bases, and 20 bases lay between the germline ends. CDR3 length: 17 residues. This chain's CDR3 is CASSLGHGGNLGTEAFF. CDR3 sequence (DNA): TGCGCCAGCAGCTTGGGGCACGGAGGCAACCTGGGGACTGAAGCTTTCTTT. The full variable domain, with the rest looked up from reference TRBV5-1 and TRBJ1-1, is KAGVTQTPRYLIKTRGQQVTLSCSPISGHRSVSWYQQTPGQGLQFLFEYFSETQRNKGNFPGRFSGRQFSNSRSEMNVSTLELGDSALYLCASSLGHGGNLGTEAFFGQGTRLTVV.

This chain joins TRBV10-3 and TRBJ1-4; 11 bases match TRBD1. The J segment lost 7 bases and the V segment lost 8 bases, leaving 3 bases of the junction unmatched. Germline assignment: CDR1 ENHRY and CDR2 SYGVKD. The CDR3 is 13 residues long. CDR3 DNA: TGTGCCATCTCCGGGACAGGGGGTGAAAAACTGTTTTTT. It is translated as CAISGTGGEKLFF.